The source of this T cell receptor (beta chain) is a study of graft-versus-host responses after intestinal transplantation. The culture paired around 200,000 irradiated violet-dye-labeled stimulators with around 200,000 CFSE-labeled responders. Clones were read by immunoSEQ multiplex PCR, and TCRdb kept only the in-frame ones, dropping some. This sample has 20,000 to 25,000 clones, with about a third found just once. This CDR3 is 14 amino acids long. V lost 6 bases and J lost 0; bases outside the gene matches: 5. CDR1 and CDR2 from the germline V gene are MNHEY and SVGAGI. This clone was counted a few times.

The rearrangement joins TRBV6-5 to TRBJ2-7; 7 bases are a match to TRBD1. This TCR came from a human patient who received an intestinal transplant. The specimen comprised alloreactive CD8+ T cells from a mixed lymphocyte reaction culture, sampled before intestinal transplant. As for subset: CFSE-low proliferating T cells sorted from approximately six-day pre-transplant mixed lymphocyte reaction (GvH or HvG direction). The CDR3 reads CASRGTANSYEQYF. CDR3 bases: TGTGCCAGCAGGGGGACAGCGAACTCCTACGAGCAGTACTTC.